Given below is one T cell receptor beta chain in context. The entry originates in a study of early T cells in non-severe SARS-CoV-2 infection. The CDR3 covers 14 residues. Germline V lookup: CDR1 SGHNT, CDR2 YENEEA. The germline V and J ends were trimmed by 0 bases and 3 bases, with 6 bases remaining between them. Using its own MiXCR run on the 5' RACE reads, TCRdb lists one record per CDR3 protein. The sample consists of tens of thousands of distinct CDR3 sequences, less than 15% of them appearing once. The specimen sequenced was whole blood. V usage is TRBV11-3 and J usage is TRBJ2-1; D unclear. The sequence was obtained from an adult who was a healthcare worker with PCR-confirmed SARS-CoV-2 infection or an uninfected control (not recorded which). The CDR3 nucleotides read TGTGCCAGCAGCTTAGACAGGAGCTACAATGAGCAGTTCTTC. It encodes CASSLDRSYNEQFF.